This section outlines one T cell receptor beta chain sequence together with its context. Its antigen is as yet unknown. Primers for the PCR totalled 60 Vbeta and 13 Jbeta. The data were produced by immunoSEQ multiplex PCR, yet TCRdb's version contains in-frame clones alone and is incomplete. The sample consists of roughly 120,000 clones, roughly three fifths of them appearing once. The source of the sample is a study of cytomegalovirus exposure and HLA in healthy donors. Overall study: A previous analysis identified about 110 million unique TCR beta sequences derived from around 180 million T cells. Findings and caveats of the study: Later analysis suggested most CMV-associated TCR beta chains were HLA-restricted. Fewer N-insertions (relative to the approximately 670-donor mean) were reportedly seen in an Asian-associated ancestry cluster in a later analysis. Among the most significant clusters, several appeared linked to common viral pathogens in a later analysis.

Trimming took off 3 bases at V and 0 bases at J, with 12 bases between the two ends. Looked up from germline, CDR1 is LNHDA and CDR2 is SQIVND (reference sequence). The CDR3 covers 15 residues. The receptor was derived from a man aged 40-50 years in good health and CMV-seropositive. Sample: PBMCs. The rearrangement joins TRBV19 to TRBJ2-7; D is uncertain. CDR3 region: CASSIMVRTSYEQYF. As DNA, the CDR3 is TGTGCCAGTAGTATTATGGTCAGAACCTCCTACGAGCAGTACTTC.